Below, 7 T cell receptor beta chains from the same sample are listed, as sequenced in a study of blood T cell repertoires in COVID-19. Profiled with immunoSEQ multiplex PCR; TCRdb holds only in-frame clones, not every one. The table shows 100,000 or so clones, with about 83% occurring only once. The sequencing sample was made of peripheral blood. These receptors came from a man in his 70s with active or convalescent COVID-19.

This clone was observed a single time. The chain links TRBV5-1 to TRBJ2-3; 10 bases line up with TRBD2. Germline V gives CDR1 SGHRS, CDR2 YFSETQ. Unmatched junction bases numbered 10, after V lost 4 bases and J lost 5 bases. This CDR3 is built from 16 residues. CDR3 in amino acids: CASSPRAGGPEDTQYF. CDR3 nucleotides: TGCGCCAGCAGCCCGAGAGCGGGGGGGCCGGAAGATACGCAGTATTTT.

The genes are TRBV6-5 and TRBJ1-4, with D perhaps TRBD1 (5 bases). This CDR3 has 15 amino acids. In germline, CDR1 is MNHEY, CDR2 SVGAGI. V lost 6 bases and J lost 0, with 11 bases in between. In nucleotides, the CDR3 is TGTGCCAGCAGCTCGGGGGGAGCAACTAATGAAAAACTGTTTTTT. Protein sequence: CASSSGGATNEKLFF.

The CDR3 coding sequence is TGCGCCAGCAGCCCCGGTGGGGGCCAGTACGAGCAGTACTTC. Amino acid sequence: CASSPGGGQYEQYF. The genes are TRBV5-1 and TRBJ2-7, with D maybe TRBD1 (6 bases). Trimming took off 4 bases at V and 4 bases at J, with 15 bases between the two ends. This CDR3 is 14 amino acids long. The V gene's germline CDR1 is SGHRS and CDR2 YFSETQ.

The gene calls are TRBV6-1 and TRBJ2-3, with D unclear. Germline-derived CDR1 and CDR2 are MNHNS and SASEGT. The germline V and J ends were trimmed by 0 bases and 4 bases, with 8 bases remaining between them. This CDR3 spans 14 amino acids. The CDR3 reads CASSEALGSDTQYF. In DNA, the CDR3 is TGTGCCAGCAGTGAAGCACTCGGTTCAGATACGCAGTATTTT.

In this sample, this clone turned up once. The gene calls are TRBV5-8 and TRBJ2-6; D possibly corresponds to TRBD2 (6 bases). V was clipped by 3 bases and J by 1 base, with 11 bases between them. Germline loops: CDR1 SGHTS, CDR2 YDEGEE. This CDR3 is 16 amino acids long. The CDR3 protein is CASSSEGYSGANVLTF. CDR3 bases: TGTGCCAGCAGCTCGGAGGGATATTCTGGGGCCAACGTCCTGACTTTC.

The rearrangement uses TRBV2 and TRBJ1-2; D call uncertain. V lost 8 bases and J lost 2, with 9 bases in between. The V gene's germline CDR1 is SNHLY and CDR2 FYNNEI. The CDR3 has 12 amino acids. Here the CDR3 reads CASSQRNYGYTF. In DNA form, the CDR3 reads TGTGCCAGCTCCCAGCGAAACTATGGCTACACCTTC.

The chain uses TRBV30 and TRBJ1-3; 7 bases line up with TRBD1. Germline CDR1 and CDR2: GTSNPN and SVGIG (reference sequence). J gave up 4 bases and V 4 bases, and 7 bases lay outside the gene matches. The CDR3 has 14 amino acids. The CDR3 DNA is TGTGCCTGGAAAAGACAGGGTACAGGAAACACCATATATTTT. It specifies CAWKRQGTGNTIYF. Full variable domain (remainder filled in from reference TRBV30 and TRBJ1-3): SQTIHQWPATLVQPVGSPLSLECTVEGTSNPNLYWYRQAAGRGLQLLFYSVGIGQISSEVPQNLSASRPQDRQFILSSKKLLLSDSGFYLCAWKRQGTGNTIYFGEGSWLTVV.